This T cell receptor (beta chain) was obtained from a study of blood T cell repertoires in COVID-19. The age range of participants was about 18 to 90 years, with residence in about two dozen US areas. Clinical history reported by participants formed the basis on which cohorts were assigned. In the source study's methods: Amplification of reference gene primers provided the estimated nucleated cell counts. The table came from immunoSEQ multiplex PCR; TCRdb's copy has only in-frame clones and leaves some out. The D gene and trimming were derived from the DNA, and the V and J assignments and clone size from that table. The sample shows just over 250,000 clones, around 80% of them seen only once. Trimming removed 5 bases from V and 6 bases from J; junction bases left unmatched: 11. The CDR3 totals 17 residues. Germline-derived CDR1 and CDR2 are MNHNY and SVGAGI (reference sequence).

The chain employs TRBV6-6 and TRBJ2-1; 12 nucleotides agree with TRBD2. Sequencing input: PBMCs or T cells enriched from blood (not recorded which). The clonotype was recovered from a man aged 30-40 years with acute COVID-19. The CDR3 nucleotides are TGTGCCAGCAGTCCCAGGACTAGCGGGATAGGTTTCAATGAGCAGTTCTTC. This translates into CASSPRTSGIGFNEQFF.